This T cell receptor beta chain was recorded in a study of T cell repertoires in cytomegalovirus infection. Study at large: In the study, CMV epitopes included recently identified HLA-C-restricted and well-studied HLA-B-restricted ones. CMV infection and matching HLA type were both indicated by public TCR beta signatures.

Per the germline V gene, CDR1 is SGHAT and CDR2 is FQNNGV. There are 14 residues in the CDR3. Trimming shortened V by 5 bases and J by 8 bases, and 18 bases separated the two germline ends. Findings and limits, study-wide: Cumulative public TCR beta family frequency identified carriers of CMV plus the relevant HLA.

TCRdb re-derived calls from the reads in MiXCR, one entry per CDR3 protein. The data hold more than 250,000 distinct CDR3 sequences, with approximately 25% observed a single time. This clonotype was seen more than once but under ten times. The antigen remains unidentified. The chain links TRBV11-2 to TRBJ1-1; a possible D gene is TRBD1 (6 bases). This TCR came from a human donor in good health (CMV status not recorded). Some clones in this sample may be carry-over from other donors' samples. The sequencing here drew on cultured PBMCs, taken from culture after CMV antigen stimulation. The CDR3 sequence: CASSPRRTAGEAFF. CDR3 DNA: TGTGCCAGCAGCCCAAGGAGGACAGCAGGGGAAGCTTTCTTT.